The 20 T cell receptor beta chains in this list originate from one sample, sequenced in a study of tissue T cells after allogeneic stem cell transplantation. Specified time point: mouse harvest day 7 after allogeneic transplant. The graft held 10^6 splenic CD5+ T cells and 10^7 T-cell-depleted bone marrow cells. Assay: immunoSEQ multiplex PCR; the TCRdb copy retains only in-frame clones and omits some. The sample lists fewer than 2,000 clones, more than 50% occurring once. Sequenced input: liver tissue. The receptor set was obtained from a female BALB/c mouse given C57BL/6 T cells with graft-versus-host disease after an allogeneic hematopoietic cell transplant.

A word on this clone: All gene names here are mouse names. From the germline J gene comes the end of the CDR3, since the read stops 1 residue before it. The chain joins TRBV3 to TRBJ1-4; D is unresolved. V was trimmed by 4 bases and J by 0 bases, leaving 6 bases between them. CDR1 is SNHLY, CDR2 FYNGKV, per germline (reference sequence). The CDR3 spans 14 residues. The covered CDR3 bases are TGTGCCAGCAGCTCCAGGATTTCCAACGAAAGATTATTT. Encoded protein: CASSSRISNERLF. The full CDR3 reads CASSSRISNERLFF.

On this clone: Germline and genes here are mouse. The CDR3 end falls 1 residue outside the read, so it is completed with the germline J gene. V usage is TRBV5 and J usage is TRBJ2-7; TRBD2 agrees at 9 bases. The CDR3 covers 14 residues. Trimming cost V 4 bases and J 3 bases; bases outside gene matches: 4. Germline V lookup: CDR1 LGHNA, CDR2 YNLKQL (reference sequence). The part of the CDR3 DNA that was read is TGTGCCAGCAGCCCCCGGGACTGGGTCTATGAACAGTAC. Translating gives CASSPRDWVYEQY. The entire CDR3 reads CASSPRDWVYEQYF.

On this clone: Germline and genes: mouse. The CDR3 goes on 1 residue after the read ends, and that part is filled in from the germline J gene. V and J are TRBV23 and TRBJ2-3; TRBD2, as called in the table, went unchecked against the DNA. The CDR3 contains 16 residues. Germline CDR1 is KGHTA and CDR2 is FQNQQP. Incomplete CDR3 DNA: TGCTCCAGCAGTAACTGGGGGGGGCCTAGTGCAGAAACGCTGTAT. Protein sequence: CSSSNWGGPSAETLY. The complete CDR3 sequence is CSSSNWGGPSAETLYF.

Concerning this clone itself: Gene names follow the mouse nomenclature. The sequence runs out 1 residue before the end of the CDR3; the remainder is reconstructed from the germline J gene. The chain is built from TRBV26 and TRBJ2-5; maybe TRBD1 (6 bases). This CDR3 comprises 12 residues. Trimming took off 6 bases at V and 3 bases at J, with 7 bases between the two ends. CDR1 and CDR2 from the germline V gene are KGHPV and FQNQEV (reference sequence). CDR3 amino acids: CASRQGQDTQYF. The CDR3 DNA, read in part, is TGTGCCAGCAGACAGGGTCAAGACACCCAGTAC.

This clone was detected once. All gene names here are mouse names. The observed sequence ends 1 residue before the CDR3 terminus, with the missing tail filled in from the germline J gene. The chain couples TRBV13-2 to TRBJ2-4, with 9 bases identical to TRBD1. The CDR3 has 16 residues. Trimming cost V 3 bases and J 0 bases; bases outside gene matches: 5. Germline V gene lookup returns CDR1 NNHNN and CDR2 SYGAGS (reference sequence). Partial CDR3 DNA: TGTGCCAGCGGTGCCCGGGACAGGGACAGTCAAAACACCTTGTAC. Its translation: CASGARDRDSQNTLY. The entire CDR3 protein is CASGARDRDSQNTLYF.

Regarding this clone: Gene labels here are mouse ones. The CDR3 extends 1 residue past the end of the read, so its final part is completed from the germline J gene. This chain uses TRBV13-1 with TRBJ1-1; possibly TRBD1 for D (5 bases). The CDR3 runs to 14 residues. CDR1 and CDR2 (germline): NSHNY, SYGAGN. V was trimmed by 0 bases and J by 4 bases, leaving 10 bases between them. Partial CDR3 DNA: TGTGCCAGCAGTGATGCGCAGGGAGGCACAGAAGTCTTC. It translates to CASSDAQGGTEVF. The full CDR3 reads CASSDAQGGTEVFF.

This clone has only a few counts. Gene names refer to mouse genes. The read ends 1 residue before the CDR3 terminus; that terminus is restored from the germline J gene. This chain connects TRBV13-1 to TRBJ2-7, with 8 bases that match TRBD2. This CDR3 contains 13 residues. Unmatched junction bases numbered 1, after V lost 4 bases and J lost 1 base. The germline V gene encodes CDR1 NSHNY and CDR2 SYGAGN. Partial CDR3 DNA: TGTGCCAGCAGTCGACTGGGGTCCTATGAACAGTAC. Its translation: CASSRLGSYEQY. In full, the CDR3 is CASSRLGSYEQYF.

There are a few counts of this clone. Genes and germline are mouse. The CDR3 is cut off 1 residue early in the read; its end comes from the germline J gene. This chain uses TRBV4 with TRBJ2-7, with 11 bases identical to TRBD2. From germline, CDR1 is LGHDT and CDR2 YNNKQL (reference sequence). V lost 5 bases to trimming and J lost 4 bases; unmatched junction nucleotides: 4. The CDR3 runs 14 residues. The DNA read from the CDR3 is TGTGCCAGCAGCCCCGGGACTGGGGGATATGAACAGTAC. It is translated as CASSPGTGGYEQY. The whole CDR3 is CASSPGTGGYEQYF.

Details on this clone: Gene labels here are mouse ones. The read halts 1 residue ahead of the CDR3 end, with the missing end drawn from the germline J gene. The genes are TRBV3 and TRBJ2-7, with D possibly TRBD2 on 7 matching bases. The CDR3 consists of 15 residues. CDR1 and CDR2 (germline): SNHLY, FYNGKV (reference sequence). Trimming removed 0 bases from V and 1 base from J, with 10 bases in between. The CDR3 here is CASSLAWGASYEQYF. The sequenced CDR3 bases are TGTGCCAGCAGCTTAGCTTGGGGGGCGTCCTATGAACAGTAC.

Only a few counts were recorded for this clone. These gene names are mouse names. The part of the CDR3 DNA that was read is TGTGCCAGCAGCCCCTGGGGATATGAACAGTAC. This gives the protein CASSPWGYEQY. The entire CDR3 sequence reads CASSPWGYEQYF. The chain couples TRBV5 to TRBJ2-7; perhaps TRBD2 as D (6 bases). From the germline J gene comes the end of the CDR3, since the read stops 1 residue before it. The CDR3 loop spans 12 amino acids. With 4 bases removed from V and 4 bases from J, the gap between germline ends came to 8 bases. Germline CDR1 reads LGHNA; CDR2 reads YNLKQL (reference sequence).

With respect to this clone: A junction end diverges from the germline sequence, so it may reflect a read error. The gene names here belong to mouse. The CDR3 end lies 1 residue beyond the end of the read and is filled in from the germline J gene. V is TRBV3 and J is TRBJ1-4, with D uncertain. The CDR3 consists of 15 residues. CDR1 is SNHLY, CDR2 FYNGKV, per germline (reference sequence). The CDR3 DNA, read in part, is TGTGCCGGCAGCTTAGTCCAGGAATTCAACGAAAGATTATTT. Translating it yields CAGSLVQEFNERLF. The entire CDR3 protein is CAGSLVQEFNERLFF.

As concerns this clone: Gene names and germline refer to mouse. The CDR3 goes on 1 residue after the read ends, and that part is filled in from the germline J gene. The chain joins TRBV26 to TRBJ2-5; TRBD2 is a possible D gene (5 bases). V lost 3 bases and J lost 8, with 9 bases in between. The CDR3 sequence is 12 residues long. Germline V gives CDR1 KGHPV, CDR2 FQNQEV (reference sequence). CDR3: CASSLGEGTQYF. The sequenced CDR3 bases are TGTGCCAGCAGTCTTGGGGAAGGCACCCAGTAC.

This clone was counted between two and nine times. Gene names denote mouse genes. The sequenced CDR3 bases are TGTGCCAGCAGCTTAGACTGGGAATATGAACAGTAC. This encodes CASSLDWEYEQY. The full CDR3 protein is CASSLDWEYEQYF. This chain uses TRBV3 with TRBJ2-7; D is possibly TRBD2 (6 bases). The CDR3 extends 1 residue past the end of the read, so its final part is completed from the germline J gene. The germline CDR1 and CDR2 sequences are SNHLY and FYNGKV (reference sequence). V lost 1 base, J lost 4 bases, and 8 bases lay in between. CDR3 size: 13 residues.

Concerning this clone itself: The germline and genes are mouse ones. From the germline J gene comes the end of the CDR3, since the read stops 1 residue before it. The chain has TRBV13-1 and TRBJ2-2; TRBD1 matches 9 bases. The germline CDR1 and CDR2 sequences are NSHNY and SYGAGN. The CDR3 loop spans 14 amino acids. V trimming: 5 bases; J trimming: 5 bases; junction bases outside the gene matches: 4. CDR3 bases read: TGTGCCAGCAGCCCGGACAGGGGAACCGGGCAGCTCTAC. As protein: CASSPDRGTGQLY. The entire CDR3 reads CASSPDRGTGQLYF.

This clone has only a few counts. The listed genes are named as in mouse. The read finishes 1 residue shy of the CDR3 end, and the germline J gene is used to complete it. V and J are TRBV30 and TRBJ2-7, with TRBD1 identical over 11 bases. The CDR3 runs to 13 residues. Germline CDR1 is SQVVS and CDR2 is ANEGSEA. V gave up 3 bases and J gave up 7 bases; unmatched junction bases: 5. The CDR3 DNA, read in part, is TGTAGTTCTAGGGGGACAGGGGGAGAGGAACAGTAC. Its protein is CSSRGTGGEEQY. The whole CDR3 is CSSRGTGGEEQYF.

On this clone itself: Mouse gene names and germline throughout. Incomplete CDR3 DNA: TGTGCCAGCAGTCTCGGGACTGGGGTGTATGAACAGTAC. Amino acids: CASSLGTGVYEQY. Given in full, the CDR3 is CASSLGTGVYEQYF. The rearrangement joins TRBV26 to TRBJ2-7, with 10 bases fitting TRBD2. The read stops 1 residue short of the end of the CDR3; the missing end is completed from the germline J gene. This CDR3 region has 14 residues. Unmatched junction bases numbered 3, after V lost 3 bases and J lost 4 bases. CDR1 and CDR2 (germline): KGHPV, FQNQEV (reference sequence).

This clone was seen more than once but under ten times. Mouse germline and gene names are used. Read coverage stops 1 residue before the CDR3 terminus; the germline J gene supplies the remainder. This chain connects TRBV3 to TRBJ2-7; D ambiguous. Germline CDR1 is SNHLY and CDR2 is FYNGKV (reference sequence). Trimming left V 2 bases short and J 3 bases short, with 5 bases between. This CDR3 region has 12 residues. The CDR3 here is CASSLLFYEQYF. The sequenced CDR3 bases are TGTGCCAGCAGCTTACTTTTCTATGAACAGTAC.

This clone was seen a handful of times. Gene names are mouse gene names. Sequencing ends 1 residue short of the CDR3 end; the germline J gene provides the rest. The chain has TRBV16 and TRBJ2-7; D remains unclear. Trimming pared 0 bases from V and 5 bases from J, leaving 5 bases between. Germline V gene sequence: CDR1 SGHSA, CDR2 FRNQAP. The CDR3 spans 12 residues. The CDR3 region is CASSLDQNEQYF. Incomplete CDR3 DNA: TGTGCAAGCAGCTTAGATCAAAATGAACAGTAC.

This clone was found a few times. The genes and germline here are from mouse. Coverage ceases 1 residue before the CDR3 finishes, and the germline J gene fills in the end. V gene TRBV12-2 combines with J gene TRBJ2-5; no clear D gene. Deletions cut 0 bases from V and 3 bases from J, with 6 bases between. CDR3 size: 13 residues. In germline, CDR1 is SGHLS, CDR2 HYDKME. The CDR3 DNA, read in part, is TGTGCCAGCTCTCTCTTGACTCAAGACACCCAGTAC. Translating gives CASSLLTQDTQY. The full CDR3 is CASSLLTQDTQYF.

Of note for this clone: Mouse names are used for the genes. The read ends 1 residue before the CDR3 terminus; that terminus is restored from the germline J gene. V gene TRBV23 combines with J gene TRBJ2-5. The germline CDR1 and CDR2 sequences are KGHTA and FQNQQP. The CDR3 is 12 residues long. The CDR3 DNA, read in part, is TGCTCCAGCAGTCAATCGAAAGACACCCAGTAC. It yields the protein CSSSQSKDTQY. The whole CDR3 protein is CSSSQSKDTQYF.